This entry features one T cell receptor beta chain sequence. The protocol was immunoSEQ multiplex PCR, while the TCRdb copy is restricted to in-frame clones and leaves out a portion. The sample contains about 45,000 clones, roughly 80% of which appear only once. The treatment denotes: preoperative locoregional IRX-2 cytokine immunotherapy. Samples came from a phase Ib trial of preoperative locoregional IRX-2 cytokine immunotherapy. This sample was included in a study of preoperative IRX-2 immunotherapy in early breast cancer. The CDR3 spans 13 residues. V lost 1 base, J lost 9 bases, and 10 bases lay in between. Per germline, CDR1 SGHVT and CDR2 SQSDAQ.

The TCR comes from a human donor with breast cancer. The sequenced sample was tumor tissue, obtained after IRX-2 immunotherapy. The genes are TRBV7-4 and TRBJ2-1, with D possibly matching TRBD2 (6 bases). This CDR3 reads CASSLVGGGEQFF. Here the CDR3 DNA reads TGTGCCAGCAGCTTAGTCGGGGGTGGTGAGCAGTTCTTC.